The present T cell receptor beta chain was sequenced within a study of blood T cells in healthy people across ages. Per the germline V gene, CDR1 is SGHDT and CDR2 is YYEEEE. The CDR3 is 17 amino acids. With 4 bases clipped from V and 3 bases from J, the junction kept 11 bases outside the gene matches. Combining a sample-barcoded 5' primer with a J-beta primer mix, a second PCR ran for roughly 7 to 12 cycles. Through a template-switch adaptor with 12 random nucleotides, each cDNA molecule received a tag. A single record per CDR3 protein comes from TCRdb applying MiXCR to the 5' RACE reads. In the table there are 700,000 to 950,000 distinct CDR3 sequences, roughly two fifths of which are singletons.

Sequencing used blood. This clonotype originated in a woman in her fifties or sixties in good health. This rearrangement joins TRBV5-6 to TRBJ2-1, with TRBD1 identical over 9 bases. In DNA form, the CDR3 reads TGTGCCAGCAGCGTCCGCGTCCGGGACAGGGTCTACAATGAGCAGTTCTTC. As protein: CASSVRVRDRVYNEQFF.